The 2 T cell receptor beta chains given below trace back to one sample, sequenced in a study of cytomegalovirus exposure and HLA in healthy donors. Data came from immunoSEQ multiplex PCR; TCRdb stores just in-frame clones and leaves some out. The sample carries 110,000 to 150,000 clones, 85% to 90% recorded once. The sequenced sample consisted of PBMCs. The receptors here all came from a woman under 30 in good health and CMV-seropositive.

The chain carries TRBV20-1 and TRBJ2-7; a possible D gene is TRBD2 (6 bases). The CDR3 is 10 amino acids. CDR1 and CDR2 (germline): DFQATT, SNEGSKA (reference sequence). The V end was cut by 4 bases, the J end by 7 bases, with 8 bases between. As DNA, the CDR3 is TGCAGTGCTAATCGGGGGGAGCAGTACTTC. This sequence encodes CSANRGEQYF.

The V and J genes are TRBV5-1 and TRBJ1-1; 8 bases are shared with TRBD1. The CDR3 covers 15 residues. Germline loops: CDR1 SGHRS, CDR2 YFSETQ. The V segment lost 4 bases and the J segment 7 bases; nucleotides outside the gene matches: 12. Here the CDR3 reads CASSPGTGPHVEAFF. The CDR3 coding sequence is TGCGCCAGCAGCCCTGGGACAGGCCCGCATGTTGAAGCTTTCTTT.